The 7 T cell receptor beta chains below were found in one sample sequenced in a study of blood T cell repertoires in COVID-19. This table comes from immunoSEQ multiplex PCR, and its TCRdb copy is limited to in-frame clones, with some not included. The profile covers about 260,000 clones, with more than 85% appearing a single time and 2% to 3% taken by the ten largest. The material sequenced was peripheral blood. These receptors all stem from a person under 30 with COVID-19, enrolled during active disease.

This rearrangement joins TRBV7-3 to TRBJ2-5; TRBD1 matches at 8 bases. V shed 3 bases, J shed 5 bases, and the junction held 2 bases outside the gene matches. This CDR3 has 13 amino acids. CDR1 and CDR2 (germline): SGHTA, FQGTGA. The CDR3 DNA reads TGTGCCAGCAGCTTGACAGGGGTTGAGACCCAGTACTTC. This encodes CASSLTGVETQYF.

V gene TRBV3-1 (or the pseudogene TRBV3-2) combines with J gene TRBJ1-2, with D perhaps matching TRBD1 (6 bases). CDR1 is LGHDT, CDR2 YNNKEL, per germline (reference sequence). Deletions cut 0 bases from V and 7 bases from J, with 21 bases between. The CDR3 has 17 amino acids. CDR3: CASSQDEPWTATGGYTF. CDR3 in DNA: TGTGCCAGCAGCCAAGATGAGCCCTGGACAGCCACCGGTGGCTACACCTTC.

This clone was found once. The J gene is TRBJ2-2, the V gene TRBV5-8; 9 nucleotides line up with TRBD2. Trimming at V came to 4 bases and at J to 1 base, leaving 5 bases not matched to a gene. The CDR3 is made up of 16 amino acids. CDR1 and CDR2 from the germline V gene are SGHTS and YDEGEE. The CDR3 sequence: CASSASGRWNTGELFF. As DNA, the CDR3 is TGTGCCAGCAGCGCAAGCGGGAGGTGGAACACCGGGGAGCTGTTTTTT.

The chain links TRBV15 to TRBJ2-1; the match to TRBD2 covers 11 bases. The CDR3 is 16 amino acids. Unmatched junction bases numbered 7, after V lost 1 base and J lost 8 bases. Germline-derived CDR1 and CDR2 are LNHNV and YYDKDF (reference sequence). In DNA, the CDR3 is TGTGCCACCAGCAGAGGGCTAGCGGGAGGCAGGGATGAGCAGTTCTTC. Its protein is CATSRGLAGGRDEQFF. Drawing the rest from reference TRBV15 and TRBJ2-1, the complete variable domain is DAMVIQNPRYQVTQFGKPVTLSCSQTLNHNVMYWYQQKSSQAPKLLFHYYDKDFNNEADTPDNFQSRRPNTSFCFLDIRSPGLGDTAMYLCATSRGLAGGRDEQFFGPGTRLTVL.

V usage is TRBV30 and J usage is TRBJ1-5; 9 positions agree with TRBD1. The CDR3 is made up of 13 amino acids. V lost 6 bases and J lost 5; bases outside the gene matches: 5. Germline CDR1 and CDR2: GTSNPN and SVGIG (reference sequence). The CDR3 here is CACATGGDQPQHF. The CDR3 region has the DNA TGTGCCTGCGCGACAGGGGGGGATCAGCCCCAGCATTTT.

The chain uses TRBV5-4 and TRBJ1-4; weak D call: TRBD1 (6 bases). In germline, CDR1 is SGHNT, CDR2 YYREEE (reference sequence). The length of the CDR3 is 14 residues. Trimming cost V 4 bases and J 7 bases, with 14 bases left between them. In DNA, the CDR3 is TGTGCCAGCAGCAGGCGGGGGGCGACTGAAAAACTGTTTTTT. It encodes CASSRRGATEKLFF.

V is TRBV28 and J is TRBJ1-5, with D unresolved. CDR3 size: 18 residues. V was shortened by 8 bases and J by 2 bases, with 25 bases between the two germline ends. Germline loops: CDR1 MDHEN, CDR2 SYDVKM. The CDR3 spells CASGGGGAHEVGNQPQHF. CDR3 DNA: TGTGCCAGCGGCGGAGGTGGAGCTCACGAGGTGGGCAATCAGCCCCAGCATTTT. Drawing the rest from reference TRBV28 and TRBJ1-5, the complete variable domain is DVKVTQSSRYLVKRTGEKVFLECVQDMDHENMFWYRQDPGLGLRLIYFSYDVKMKEKGDIPEGYSVSREKKERFSLILESASTNQTSMYLCASGGGGAHEVGNQPQHFGDGTRLSIL.